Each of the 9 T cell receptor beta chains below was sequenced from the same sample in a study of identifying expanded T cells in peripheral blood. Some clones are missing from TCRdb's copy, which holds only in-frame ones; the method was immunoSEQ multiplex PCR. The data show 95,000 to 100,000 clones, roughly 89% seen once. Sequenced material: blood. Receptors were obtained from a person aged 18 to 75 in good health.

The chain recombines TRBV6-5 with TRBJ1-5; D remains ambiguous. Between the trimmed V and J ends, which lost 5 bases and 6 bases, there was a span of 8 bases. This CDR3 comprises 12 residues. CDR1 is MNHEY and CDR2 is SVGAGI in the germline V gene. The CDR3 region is CASSPRGQPQHF. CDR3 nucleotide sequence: TGTGCCAGCAGTCCTAGAGGTCAGCCCCAGCATTTT.

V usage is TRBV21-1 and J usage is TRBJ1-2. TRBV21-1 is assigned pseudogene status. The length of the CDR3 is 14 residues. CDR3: CASSKSVGADGYTF. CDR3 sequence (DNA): TGTGCCAGCAGCAAATCTGTCGGGGCCGATGGCTACACCTTC.

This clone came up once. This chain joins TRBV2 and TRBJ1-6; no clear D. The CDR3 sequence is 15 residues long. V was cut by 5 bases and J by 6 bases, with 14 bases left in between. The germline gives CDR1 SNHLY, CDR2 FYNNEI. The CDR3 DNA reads TGTGCCAGCAGTTCTAGAGGTATGGGTAATTCACCCCTCCACTTT. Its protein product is CASSSRGMGNSPLHF.

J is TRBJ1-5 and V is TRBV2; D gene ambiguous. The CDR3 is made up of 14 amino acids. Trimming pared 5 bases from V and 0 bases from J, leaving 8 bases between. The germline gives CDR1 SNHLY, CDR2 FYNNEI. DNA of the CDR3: TGTGCCAGCAGTCAAATGGGTAGCAATCAGCCCCAGCATTTT. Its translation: CASSQMGSNQPQHF.

The CDR3 sequence: CASSPGTPYGYTF. The DNA for the CDR3 is TGTGCCAGCAGTCCCGGAACCCCTTATGGCTACACCTTC. The chain is built from TRBV27 and TRBJ1-2; no reliable D call. V lost 5 bases and J lost 5, with 12 bases in between. This CDR3 has 13 amino acids. The germline V gene encodes CDR1 MNHEY and CDR2 SMNVEV (reference sequence).

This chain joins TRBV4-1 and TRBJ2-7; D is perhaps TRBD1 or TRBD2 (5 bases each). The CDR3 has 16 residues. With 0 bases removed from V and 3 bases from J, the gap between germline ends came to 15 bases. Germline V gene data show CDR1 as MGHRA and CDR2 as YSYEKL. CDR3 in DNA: TGCGCCAGCAGCCAAGATCCCGGGACGGGACGCTACGAGCAGTACTTC. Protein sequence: CASSQDPGTGRYEQYF.

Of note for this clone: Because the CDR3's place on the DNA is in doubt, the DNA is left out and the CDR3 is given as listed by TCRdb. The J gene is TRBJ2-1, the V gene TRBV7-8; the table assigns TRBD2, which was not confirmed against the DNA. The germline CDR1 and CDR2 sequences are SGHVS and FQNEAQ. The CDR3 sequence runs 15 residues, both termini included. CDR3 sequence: CASSLVAGGTMGEFF.

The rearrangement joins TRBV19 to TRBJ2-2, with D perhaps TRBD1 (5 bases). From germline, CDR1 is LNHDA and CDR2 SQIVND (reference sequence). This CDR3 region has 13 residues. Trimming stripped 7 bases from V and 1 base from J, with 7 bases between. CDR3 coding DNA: TGTGCCAGTAAGGACATGAACACCGGGGAGCTGTTTTTT. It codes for CASKDMNTGELFF.

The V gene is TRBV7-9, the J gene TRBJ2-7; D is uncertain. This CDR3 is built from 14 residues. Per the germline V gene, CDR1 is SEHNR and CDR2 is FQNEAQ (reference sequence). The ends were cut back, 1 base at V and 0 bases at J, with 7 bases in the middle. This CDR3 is CASSLDGTSYEQYF. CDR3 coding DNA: TGTGCCAGCAGCTTAGATGGTACCTCCTACGAGCAGTACTTC.